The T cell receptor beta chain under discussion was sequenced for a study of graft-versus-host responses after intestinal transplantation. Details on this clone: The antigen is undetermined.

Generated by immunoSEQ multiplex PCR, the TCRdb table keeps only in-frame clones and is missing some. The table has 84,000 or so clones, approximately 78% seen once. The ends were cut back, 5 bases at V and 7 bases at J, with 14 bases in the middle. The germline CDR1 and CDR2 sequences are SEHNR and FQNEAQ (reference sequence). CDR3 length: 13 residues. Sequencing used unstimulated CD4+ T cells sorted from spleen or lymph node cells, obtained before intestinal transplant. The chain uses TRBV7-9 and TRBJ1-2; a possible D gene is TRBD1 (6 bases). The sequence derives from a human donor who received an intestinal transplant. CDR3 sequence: CASSVRTVPGYTF. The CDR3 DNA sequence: TGTGCCAGCAGCGTGCGGACAGTTCCTGGCTACACCTTC.